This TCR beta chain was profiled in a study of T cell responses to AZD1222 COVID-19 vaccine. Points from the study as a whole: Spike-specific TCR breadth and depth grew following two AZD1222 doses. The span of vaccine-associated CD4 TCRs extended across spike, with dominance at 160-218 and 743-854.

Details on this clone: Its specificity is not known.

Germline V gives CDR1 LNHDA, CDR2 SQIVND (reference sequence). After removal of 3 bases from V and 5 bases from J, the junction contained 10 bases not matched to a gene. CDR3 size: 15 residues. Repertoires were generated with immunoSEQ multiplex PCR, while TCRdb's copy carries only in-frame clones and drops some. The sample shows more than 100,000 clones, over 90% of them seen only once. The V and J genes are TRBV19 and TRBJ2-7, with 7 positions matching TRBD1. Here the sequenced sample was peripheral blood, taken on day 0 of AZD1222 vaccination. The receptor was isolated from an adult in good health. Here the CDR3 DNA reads TGTGCCAGTAGTATGGACAGGTTAAGGATCCACGAGCAGTACTTC. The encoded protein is CASSMDRLRIHEQYF.